One and the same sample provided the 29 T cell receptor beta chains below, sequenced in a study of T cell responses to AZD1222 COVID-19 vaccine. TCRdb's copy holds only in-frame clones and misses some; the assay was immunoSEQ multiplex PCR. The repertoire has roughly 100,000 clones, 70% to 90% of them found once; the top ten carry 2% to 2.5%. The specimen comprised peripheral blood, sampled 28 days after the second AZD1222 dose. These receptors all stem from an adult who received the AZD1222 COVID-19 vaccine.

The chain employs TRBV30 and TRBJ1-4; the match to TRBD1 covers 8 bases. Germline V CDR1 and CDR2: GTSNPN, SVGIG (reference sequence). With V trimmed by 1 base and J by 8 bases, 9 bases remained unmatched. This CDR3 has 15 residues. As DNA, the CDR3 is TGTGCCTGGAGTGACAATCAGGGGGCAAGGGAAAAACTGTTTTTT. It translates to CAWSDNQGAREKLFF.

The chain is built from TRBV7-2 and TRBJ1-2; no reliable D call. The V end was cut by 0 bases, the J end by 8 bases, with 10 bases between. Germline V gene data show CDR1 as SGHTA and CDR2 as FQGNSA. The CDR3 is made up of 13 amino acids. The CDR3 here is CASSLANLGGYTF. The CDR3 nucleotides are TGTGCCAGCAGCTTAGCGAACCTGGGAGGCTACACCTTC.

J is TRBJ1-5 and V is TRBV28; 7 bases line up with TRBD1. CDR3 length equals 14 residues. The junction had 8 bases not matched to a gene; V was cut back by 5 bases and J by 7 bases. Per germline, CDR1 MDHEN and CDR2 SYDVKM. CDR3 region: CASSQTGVSQPQHF. CDR3 nucleotides: TGTGCCAGCAGTCAAACAGGGGTGTCACAGCCCCAGCATTTT.

The chain carries TRBV30 and TRBJ2-5; D may be TRBD1 (6 bases). The germline V and J ends were trimmed by 0 bases and 1 base, with 9 bases remaining between them. The CDR3 spans 14 residues. Germline assignment: CDR1 GTSNPN and CDR2 SVGIG (reference sequence). The CDR3 loop reads CAWSVRDTQETQYF. In DNA, the CDR3 is TGTGCCTGGAGTGTCCGGGACACCCAAGAGACCCAGTACTTC. The full variable domain, completed using reference TRBV30 and TRBJ2-5, is SQTIHQWPATLVQPVGSPLSLECTVEGTSNPNLYWYRQAAGRGLQLLFYSVGIGQISSEVPQNLSASRPQDRQFILSSKKLLLSDSGFYLCAWSVRDTQETQYFGPGTRLLVL.

The chain uses TRBV7-2 and TRBJ2-7; 7 bases map to TRBD1. This CDR3 has 14 residues. Trimming cost V 3 bases and J 7 bases; bases outside gene matches: 9. Germline CDR1 and CDR2: SGHTA and FQGNSA. The CDR3 here is CASSFTGTAREQYF. In DNA, the CDR3 is TGTGCCAGCAGCTTCACCGGGACAGCGCGTGAGCAGTACTTC.

Only a few counts were recorded for this clone. The chain is built from TRBV12-3 or TRBV12-4 and TRBJ2-4; 7 bases align to TRBD2. CDR3 length equals 11 residues. CDR3 region: CASGQKNIQYF. DNA for the CDR3: TGTGCTAGCGGGCAAAAAAACATTCAGTACTTC.

This chain connects TRBV14 to TRBJ1-2, with D unresolved. Germline V lookup: CDR1 SGHDN, CDR2 FVKESK. This CDR3 is built from 14 residues. Trimming shortened V by 4 bases and J by 10 bases, and 19 bases separated the two germline ends. CDR3 sequence reads: CASSRIDGRGDYTF. The CDR3 region has the DNA TGTGCCAGCAGCCGGATAGACGGTCGCGGGGACTACACCTTC.

The chain has TRBV13 and TRBJ1-1, with 9 bases matching TRBD1. J gave up 5 bases and V 1 base, and 2 bases lay outside the gene matches. The CDR3 covers 14 residues. In germline, CDR1 is PRHDT, CDR2 FYEKMQ (reference sequence). The CDR3 DNA is TGTGCCAGCAGCTTAGAGGGGACAGGGACTGAAGCTTTCTTT. Protein: CASSLEGTGTEAFF. The whole variable domain, remainder taken from reference TRBV13 and TRBJ1-1, is AAGVIQSPRHLIKEKRETATLKCYPIPRHDTVYWYQQGPGQDPQFLISFYEKMQSDKGSIPDRFSAQQFSDYHSELNMSSLELGDSALYFCASSLEGTGTEAFFGQGTRLTVV.

A single count supports this clone. V and J are TRBV7-2 and TRBJ1-1; D gene ambiguous. The V and J ends lost 1 base and 0 bases respectively, with 12 bases between them. CDR3 size: 16 residues. Germline-derived CDR1 and CDR2 are SGHTA and FQGNSA. As DNA, the CDR3 is TGTGCCAGCAGCTTAGGATTAAGCGGGTTGAACACTGAAGCTTTCTTT. Its protein product is CASSLGLSGLNTEAFF. The full variable domain, rest sourced from reference TRBV7-2 and TRBJ1-1, is GAGVSQSPSNKVTEKGKDVELRCDPISGHTALYWYRQSLGQGLEFLIYFQGNSAPDKSGLPSDRFSAERTGGSVSTLTIQRTQQEDSAVYLCASSLGLSGLNTEAFFGQGTRLTVV.

This sequence joins TRBV2 and TRBJ1-5; D remains ambiguous. Trimming cost V 2 bases and J 1 base, with 12 bases left between them. The CDR3 extends over 16 amino acids. CDR1 is SNHLY, CDR2 FYNNEI, per germline. CDR3 sequence: CASSENMAQSNQPQHF. CDR3 DNA sequence: TGTGCCAGCAGTGAAAACATGGCTCAGAGCAATCAGCCCCAGCATTTT.

The V gene is TRBV27, the J gene TRBJ2-3; TRBD2 aligns across 7 bases. CDR3 size: 14 residues. In germline, CDR1 is MNHEY, CDR2 SMNVEV (reference sequence). The V segment lost 5 bases and the J segment 7 bases; nucleotides outside the gene matches: 9. CDR3 sequence reads: CASSPGLVGYTQYF. The CDR3 DNA follows: TGTGCCAGCAGTCCTGGACTAGTGGGGTATACGCAGTATTTT.

The V gene is TRBV5-1, the J gene TRBJ2-6; D possibly corresponds to TRBD1 (5 bases). CDR1 SGHRS and CDR2 YFSETQ come from the germline V gene. The CDR3 is made up of 17 amino acids. With 0 bases removed from V and 2 bases from J, the gap between germline ends came to 12 bases. The CDR3 sequence: CASSLGGGAPGANVLTF. CDR3 nucleotides: TGCGCCAGCAGCTTGGGGGGTGGGGCGCCTGGGGCCAACGTCCTGACTTTC.

V and J are TRBV28 and TRBJ1-2; no reliable D call. The CDR3 contains 12 residues. The germline gives CDR1 MDHEN, CDR2 SYDVKM. V was trimmed by 2 bases and J by 4 bases, leaving 5 bases between them. In nucleotides, the CDR3 is TGTGCCAGCAGTTTACCAATCTATGGCTACACCTTC. It encodes CASSLPIYGYTF.

The CDR3 DNA sequence: TGTGCCACCAGCAGGGGATGGGATACGCAGTATTTT. Its translation is CATSRGWDTQYF. V and J are TRBV15 and TRBJ2-3; D call uncertain. There are 12 residues in the CDR3. Trimming left V 3 bases short and J 6 bases short, with 7 bases between. The germline V gene encodes CDR1 LNHNV and CDR2 YYDKDF (reference sequence).

The CDR3 spells CASSSPNGDATYGYTF. The CDR3 DNA sequence: TGTGCCAGCAGCTCGCCGAACGGGGACGCCACCTATGGCTACACCTTC. The genes are TRBV7-9 and TRBJ1-2; the D gene is possibly TRBD1 (5 bases). The CDR3 length is 16 residues. V shed 4 bases and J shed 4 bases, with 19 bases lying between them. Germline CDR1 is SEHNR and CDR2 is FQNEAQ (reference sequence).

The rearrangement links TRBV6-6 to TRBJ1-2; 11 positions agree with TRBD1. Germline values: CDR1 MNHNY, CDR2 SVGAGI (reference sequence). The CDR3 consists of 16 residues. V was clipped by 6 bases and J by 6 bases; unmatched bases: 12. The chain's CDR3 is CASSTPGQGGFDGYTF. The CDR3 DNA reads TGTGCCAGCAGCACCCCGGGACAGGGGGGTTTTGATGGCTACACCTTC.

The V gene is TRBV5-1, the J gene TRBJ1-3; no reliable D call. This CDR3 region has 15 residues. Germline V lookup: CDR1 SGHRS, CDR2 YFSETQ. V lost 4 bases to trimming and J lost 0 bases, with 11 bases between them. CDR3 residues: CASSPESGSGNTIYF. CDR3 sequence (DNA): TGCGCCAGCAGCCCCGAGAGTGGCTCTGGAAACACCATATATTTT.

Concerning this clone: The same CDR3 also results from other DNA sequences found in this sample. This chain links TRBV28 with TRBJ2-3; D not resolved. The germline gives CDR1 MDHEN, CDR2 SYDVKM. The CDR3 consists of 12 residues. V was pared by 6 bases and J by 0 bases, with 4 bases between. The CDR3 coding sequence is TGTGCCAGCAGCTTAAGCACAGATACGCAGTATTTT. Encoded protein: CASSLSTDTQYF.

This sequence joins TRBV5-4 and TRBJ2-4; the D call may be TRBD1 or TRBD2 (5 bases each). V lost 0 bases, J lost 2 bases, and 6 bases lay in between. The germline gives CDR1 SGHNT, CDR2 YYREEE (reference sequence). The CDR3 sequence is 14 residues long. The CDR3 DNA sequence: TGTGCCAGCAGCTTGGCGGGGCCCAAAAACATTCAGTACTTC. Protein product: CASSLAGPKNIQYF.

This clone came up many times. V is TRBV18 and J is TRBJ2-7; no reliable D call. V lost 6 bases, J lost 3 bases, and 6 bases lay in between. CDR3 size: 11 residues. Germline CDR1 KGHSH, CDR2 LQKENI. This chain's CDR3 is CASSPDYEQYF. CDR3 bases: TGTGCCAGCTCCCCAGACTACGAGCAGTACTTC.

The V gene is TRBV18, the J gene TRBJ1-6; TRBD1 matches at 9 bases. J was trimmed by 10 bases and V by 3 bases; bases with no gene match: 7. CDR1 is KGHSH, CDR2 LQKENI, per germline. CDR3 length: 15 amino acids. CDR3 in DNA: TGTGCCAGCTCACCCATTAACAGGGGGCAGTCACCCCTCCACTTT. It codes for CASSPINRGQSPLHF.

The chain is built from TRBV11-2 and TRBJ2-6, with a weak D call TRBD2 (5 bases). The V end lost 7 bases, the J end lost 2 bases, and 15 bases lay between the germline ends. Germline V lookup: CDR1 SGHAT, CDR2 FQNNGV. CDR3 length equals 16 residues. The DNA for the CDR3 is TGTGCCAGCAAACAGTCGCGGACTCCTGGGGCCAACGTCCTGACTTTC. Amino acid sequence: CASKQSRTPGANVLTF.

The chain carries TRBV28 and TRBJ1-2; D call uncertain. The V gene lost 6 bases and the J gene lost 3 bases, with 17 bases spanning the gap. The CDR3 has 15 amino acids. CDR1 is MDHEN and CDR2 is SYDVKM in the germline V gene. CDR3 region: CASSKIVRGDYGYTF. The CDR3 nucleotides are TGTGCCAGCAGCAAGATTGTCCGCGGGGACTATGGCTACACCTTC.

The rearrangement joins TRBV29-1 to TRBJ1-1; the match to TRBD1 covers 7 bases. The CDR3 is 13 amino acids. Germline lookup yields CDR1 SQVTM and CDR2 ANQGSEA. The J segment lost 0 bases and the V segment lost 6 bases, leaving 4 bases of the junction unmatched. The CDR3 spells CSVVTGMNTEAFF. In DNA, the CDR3 is TGCAGCGTCGTGACAGGGATGAACACTGAAGCTTTCTTT. Variable domain in full (rest from reference TRBV29-1 and TRBJ1-1): SAVISQKPSRDICQRGTSLTIQCQVDSQVTMMFWYRQQPGQSLTLIATANQGSEATYESGFVIDKFPISRPNLTFSTLTVSNMSPEDSSIYLCSVVTGMNTEAFFGQGTRLTVV.

This chain links TRBV7-3 with TRBJ2-1; 11 nucleotides agree with TRBD1. V lost 2 bases to trimming and J lost 9 bases; unmatched junction nucleotides: 0. The CDR3 has 13 amino acids. Looked up from germline, CDR1 is SGHTA and CDR2 is FQGTGA. The CDR3 region is CASSLGTGGEQFF. In nucleotides, the CDR3 is TGTGCCAGCAGCTTAGGGACAGGGGGTGAGCAGTTCTTC.

This chain uses TRBV7-9 with TRBJ2-3; D remains unclear. CDR3 length: 11 residues. Germline lookup yields CDR1 SEHNR and CDR2 FQNEAQ (reference sequence). Trimming cost V 5 bases and J 2 bases, with 2 bases left between them. Written as DNA, the CDR3 is TGTGCCAGCAGCAACACAGATACGCAGTATTTT. Its protein is CASSNTDTQYF.

The J gene is TRBJ2-7, the V gene TRBV5-1; 12 bases are shared with TRBD2. V was pared by 0 bases and J by 6 bases, with 7 bases of the junction left unmatched. There are 16 residues in the CDR3. Looked up from germline, CDR1 is SGHRS and CDR2 is YFSETQ. CDR3: CASSLVPTSGSREQYF. The CDR3 DNA sequence: TGCGCCAGCAGCTTGGTACCGACTAGCGGGAGTCGCGAGCAGTACTTC.

The chain combines TRBV7-9 with TRBJ2-2, with a tentative D call TRBD1 (6 bases). V was clipped by 5 bases and J by 2 bases, with 12 bases between them. Germline loops: CDR1 SEHNR, CDR2 FQNEAQ (reference sequence). This CDR3 spans 15 amino acids. The CDR3 is CASSPGTINTGELFF. CDR3 nucleotide sequence: TGTGCCAGCAGCCCCGGGACAATTAACACCGGGGAGCTGTTTTTT.

This clone has just one count. V gene TRBV10-1 combines with J gene TRBJ1-5, with TRBD1 matching over 9 bases. The CDR3 runs 17 residues. With V trimmed by 7 bases and J by 2 bases, 12 bases remained unmatched. Germline CDR1 and CDR2: WNHNN and SYGVQD (reference sequence). The CDR3 bases are TGCGCCAGCATAGGACAGGGGTCAGGGATCGGCAATCAGCCCCAGCATTTT. Encoded protein: CASIGQGSGIGNQPQHF.